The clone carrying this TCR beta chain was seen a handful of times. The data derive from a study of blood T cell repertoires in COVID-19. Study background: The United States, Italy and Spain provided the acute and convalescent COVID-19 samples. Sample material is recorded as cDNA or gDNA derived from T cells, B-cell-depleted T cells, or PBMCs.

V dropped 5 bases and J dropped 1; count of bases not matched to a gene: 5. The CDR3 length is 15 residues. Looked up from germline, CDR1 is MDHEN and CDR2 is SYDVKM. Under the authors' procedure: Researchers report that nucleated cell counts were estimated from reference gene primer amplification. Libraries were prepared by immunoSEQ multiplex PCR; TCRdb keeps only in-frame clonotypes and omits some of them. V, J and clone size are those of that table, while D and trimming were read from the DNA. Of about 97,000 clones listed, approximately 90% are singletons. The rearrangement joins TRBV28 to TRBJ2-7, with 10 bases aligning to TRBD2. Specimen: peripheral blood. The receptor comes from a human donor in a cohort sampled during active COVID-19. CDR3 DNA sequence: TGTGCCAGCAGTCCCACTAGCGGGGTTTCCTACGAGCAGTACTTC. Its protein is CASSPTSGVSYEQYF.